This T cell receptor (beta chain) was captured in a study of T-cell reconstitution after alpha-beta-depleted transplantation in children. Library preparation (for TCRbeta) was performed with unique molecular identifiers. TCRdb analysed the PCR reads with MiXCR anew, one entry per CDR3 protein. The sample lists a few hundred thousand distinct CDR3 sequences; 10% to 15% were seen once. The CDR3 sequence is 16 residues long. V lost 7 bases to trimming and J lost 6 bases; unmatched junction nucleotides: 16. The sequences come from PBMCs, collected from the stem cell graft. This sequence joins TRBV12-3 or TRBV12-4 and TRBJ1-2, with 8 bases lining up with TRBD1. This clonotype was obtained from a human donor who donated a stem cell graft to a child with Fanconi anemia. The CDR3 is CASTHGYETGVDGYTF. The CDR3 DNA follows: TGTGCCAGCACCCACGGTTACGAGACAGGGGTTGATGGCTACACCTTC.